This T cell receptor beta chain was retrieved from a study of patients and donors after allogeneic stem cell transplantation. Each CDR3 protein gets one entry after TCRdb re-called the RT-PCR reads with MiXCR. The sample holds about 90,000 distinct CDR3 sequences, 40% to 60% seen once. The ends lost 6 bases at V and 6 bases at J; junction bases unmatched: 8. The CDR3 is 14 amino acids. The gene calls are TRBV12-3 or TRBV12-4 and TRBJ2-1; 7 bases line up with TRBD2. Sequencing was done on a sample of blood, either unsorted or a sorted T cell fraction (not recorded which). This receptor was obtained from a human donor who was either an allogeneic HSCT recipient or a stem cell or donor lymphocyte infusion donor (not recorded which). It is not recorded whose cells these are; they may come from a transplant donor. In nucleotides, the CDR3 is TGTGCCAGCAGCCTGGGAGGGCCCGGCAATGAGCAGTTCTTC. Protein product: CASSLGGPGNEQFF.